This T cell receptor beta chain was observed in a study of T cell responses to AZD1222 COVID-19 vaccine. Germline V gene sequence: CDR1 MNHEY, CDR2 SVGAGI. Unmatched junction bases numbered 8, after V lost 7 bases and J lost 5 bases. The CDR3 totals 14 residues. The method was immunoSEQ multiplex PCR; TCRdb's version includes in-frame clones alone and lacks a portion of them. Counted here are approximately 180,000 clones, around 90% occurring once; the ten biggest clones make up 2.5% to 3%. The sequenced sample was peripheral blood, obtained on day 0 of AZD1222 vaccination. The clonotype comes from an adult in good health. The J gene is TRBJ1-2, the V gene TRBV6-5, with 9 positions matching TRBD1. CDR3 sequence (DNA): TGTGCCAGCACCCCGACAGGGGGTCGGTATGGCTACACCTTC. Encoded protein: CASTPTGGRYGYTF.